This T cell receptor beta chain was captured by sequencing in a study of blood T cell repertoires in COVID-19. In the study overall: Sites across the United States, Italy and Spain contributed samples from acute and convalescent COVID-19. PBMCs, B-cell-depleted T cells, or T cells were the source of the cDNA or gDNA that made up the material.

In the authors' methods: Estimated nucleated cell counts came from reference gene primer amplification. Produced via immunoSEQ multiplex PCR; TCRdb's table is partial and in-frame only. Clone size and the V and J calls come from that table; the DNA yielded D and trimming. The data hold 250,000 or so clones, with approximately 86% observed a single time. Germline lookup yields CDR1 SGHNT and CDR2 YENEEA. The CDR3 is 15 amino acids. Between the trimmed V and J ends, which lost 5 bases and 0 bases, there was a span of 8 bases. The chain recombines TRBV11-3 with TRBJ2-6; no firm D call. The sample comprised peripheral blood. This TCR was sampled from a middle-aged man with active or convalescent COVID-19. The CDR3 DNA is TGTGCCAGCAGCCCTCAGAACTCTGGGGCCAACGTCCTGACTTTC. Translation: CASSPQNSGANVLTF.